This TCR beta chain originates from a study of blood T cell repertoires in COVID-19. The protocol was immunoSEQ multiplex PCR, while the TCRdb copy is restricted to in-frame clones and leaves out a portion. This table has about 110,000 clones, about 90% appearing once. This CDR3 contains 14 residues. CDR1 KGHSH and CDR2 LQKENI come from the germline V gene. The V gene lost 2 bases and the J gene lost 6 bases, with 13 bases spanning the gap. V is TRBV18 and J is TRBJ1-1; a weak D match, TRBD1 (6 bases). This sequence was found in a man in his forties with active or convalescent COVID-19. The sample comprised peripheral blood. In DNA form, the CDR3 reads TGTGCCAGCTCACCAGGGACAAGTTCCTCTGAAGCTTTCTTT. Protein: CASSPGTSSSEAFF.